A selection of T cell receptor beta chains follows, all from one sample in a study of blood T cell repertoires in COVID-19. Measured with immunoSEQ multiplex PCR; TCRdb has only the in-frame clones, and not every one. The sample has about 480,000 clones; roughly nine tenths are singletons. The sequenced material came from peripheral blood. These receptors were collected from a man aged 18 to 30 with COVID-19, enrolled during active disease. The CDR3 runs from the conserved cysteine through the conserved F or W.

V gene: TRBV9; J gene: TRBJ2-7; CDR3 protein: CASSVELASEQYF
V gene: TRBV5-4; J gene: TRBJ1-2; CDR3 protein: CASIGTGKNYGYTF
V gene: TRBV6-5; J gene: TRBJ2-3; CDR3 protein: CASEQAGGTTDTQYF
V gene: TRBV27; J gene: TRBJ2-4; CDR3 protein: CASRDRVDIQYF
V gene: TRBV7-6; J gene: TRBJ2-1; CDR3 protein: CASSSPGGVNEQFF
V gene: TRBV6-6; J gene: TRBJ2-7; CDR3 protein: CASSYSSRGEQYF
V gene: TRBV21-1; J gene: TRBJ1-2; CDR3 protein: CASSHGAGPYGYTF
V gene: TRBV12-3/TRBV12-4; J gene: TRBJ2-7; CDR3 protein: CASSLHSVYEQYF
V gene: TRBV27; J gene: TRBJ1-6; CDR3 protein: CASSLSIGGLSPLHF
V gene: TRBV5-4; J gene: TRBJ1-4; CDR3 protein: CASSFGGLYNEKLFF
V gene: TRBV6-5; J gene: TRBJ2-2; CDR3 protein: CASTRAGGSTGELFF
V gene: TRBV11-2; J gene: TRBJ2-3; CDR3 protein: CASSSGGVADTQYF
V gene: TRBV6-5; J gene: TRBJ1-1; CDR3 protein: CASSYLQGETEAFF
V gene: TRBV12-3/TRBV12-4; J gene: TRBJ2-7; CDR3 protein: CASSQGVPYEQYF
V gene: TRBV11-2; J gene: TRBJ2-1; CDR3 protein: CASSLGQNNEQFF
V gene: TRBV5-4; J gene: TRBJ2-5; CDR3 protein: CASSSPLGLAGETQYF
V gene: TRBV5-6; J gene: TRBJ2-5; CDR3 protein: CASSLRQGPPVGQYF
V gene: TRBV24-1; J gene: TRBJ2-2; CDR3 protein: CATSEGTSDTGELFF
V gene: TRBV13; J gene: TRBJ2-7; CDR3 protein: CASSSGGSSYEQYF
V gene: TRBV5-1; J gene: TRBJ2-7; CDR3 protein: CASRGQGYEQYF
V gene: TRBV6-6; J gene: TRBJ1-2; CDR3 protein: CATTTGSYYGYTF
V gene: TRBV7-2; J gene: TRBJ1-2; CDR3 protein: CASSSTGGPYGYTF
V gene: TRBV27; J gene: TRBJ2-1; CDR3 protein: CASRTETSGYNEQFF
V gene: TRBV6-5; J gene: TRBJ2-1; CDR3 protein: CASSYSGTRDNEQFF
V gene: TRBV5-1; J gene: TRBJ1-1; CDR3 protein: CASSLQGSEAFF
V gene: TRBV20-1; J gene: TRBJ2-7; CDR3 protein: CSASNWSGSLYEQYF
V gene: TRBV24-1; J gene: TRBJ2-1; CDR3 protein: CATSDLAGLEQFF
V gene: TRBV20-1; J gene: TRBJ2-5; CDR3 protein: CSAGGQETQYF
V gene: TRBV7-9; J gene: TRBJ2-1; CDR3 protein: CASSTTGAVAYEQFF
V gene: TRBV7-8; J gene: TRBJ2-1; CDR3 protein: CASSSDRGRSNEQFF
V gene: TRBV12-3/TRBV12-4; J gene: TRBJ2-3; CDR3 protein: CASSLGGLQQYF
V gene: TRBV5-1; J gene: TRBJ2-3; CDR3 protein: CASSRIAGRTDTQYF
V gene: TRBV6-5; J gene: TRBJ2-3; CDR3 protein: CASSSTRSSGGRTQYF
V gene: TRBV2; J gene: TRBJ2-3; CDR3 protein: CASLVDTRTDTQYF
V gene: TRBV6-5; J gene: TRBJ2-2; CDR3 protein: CASRPGQGRTGELFF
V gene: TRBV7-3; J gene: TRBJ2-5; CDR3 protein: CASSPSGRSTETQYF
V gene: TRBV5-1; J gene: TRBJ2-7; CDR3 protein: CASSPDRVGEQYF
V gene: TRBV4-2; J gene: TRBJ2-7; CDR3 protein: CASSQGFLYEQYF
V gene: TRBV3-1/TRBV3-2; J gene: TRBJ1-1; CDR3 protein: CAASPGQGRGMNTEAFF
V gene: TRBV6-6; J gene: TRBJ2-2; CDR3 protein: CASSPWTGKEPGELFF
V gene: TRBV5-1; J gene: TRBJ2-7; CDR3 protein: CASSLGAGVHEQYF
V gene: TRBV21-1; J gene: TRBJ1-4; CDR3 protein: CASSKEGGSSEKLFF
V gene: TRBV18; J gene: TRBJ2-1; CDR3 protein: CASSPPTDNEQFF
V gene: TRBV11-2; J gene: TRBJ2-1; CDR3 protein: CASRPRGSSYNEQFF
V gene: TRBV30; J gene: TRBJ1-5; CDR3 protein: CAWSPGILSNQPQHF
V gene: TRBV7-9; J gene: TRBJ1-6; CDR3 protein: CASSLESRGSPLHF
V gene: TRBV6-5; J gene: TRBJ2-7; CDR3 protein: CASRVTSGGAYEQYF
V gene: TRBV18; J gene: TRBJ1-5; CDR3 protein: CASSPAGQPQHF
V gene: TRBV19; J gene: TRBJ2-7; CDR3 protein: CASSVSGRAYEQYF
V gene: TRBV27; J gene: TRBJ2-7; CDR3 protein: CASSPGGGYEQYF
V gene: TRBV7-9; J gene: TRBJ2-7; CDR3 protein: CASSLVEFKPYEQYF
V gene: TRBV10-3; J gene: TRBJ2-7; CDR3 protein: CAISGSGGPYEQYF
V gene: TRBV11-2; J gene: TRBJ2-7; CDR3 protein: CASSSQGSAPTYEQYF
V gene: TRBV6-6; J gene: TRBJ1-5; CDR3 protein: CASSPLWTEDGGQPQHF
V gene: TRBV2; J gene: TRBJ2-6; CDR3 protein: CASSYSSGANVLTF